This TCR beta chain was obtained from a study of Ad26.COV2.S vaccination and SARS-CoV-2 variants (dated by TCRdb to about 2021). Context from the whole study: TCRbeta repertoire sequencing was used to assess the specificity and breadth of SARS-CoV-2-reactive T cell receptors after Ad26.COV2.S vaccination. A total of 32 samples were included in the TCR-sequenced set, comprising around 19 Ad26.COV2.S vaccine recipients, 5 placebo recipients and 8 SARS-CoV-2 convalescent individuals.

The immunoSEQ Assay was the method used to sequence TCRbeta CDR3 regions. After extraction, genomic DNA underwent amplification by bias-controlled multiplex PCR, followed by high-throughput sequencing. The paper's processing steps were these. To quantify the absolute abundance of each unique TCRbeta CDR3 region, sequences were collapsed and filtered. T cell fraction was estimated by normalization of TCRbeta template counts to usable DNA, with usable DNA being measured through amplification of reference genes present in all nucleated cells. Repertoire TCRs were annotated as SARS-CoV-2-specific by exact matching of V gene, CDR3 amino acid sequence and J gene to a known reactive TCR set. The reference SARS-CoV-2 TCR set came from MIRA and was filtered for enrichment in COVID-19-positive ImmuneCODE repertoires, removing public or cross-reactive TCRs. Drawing on the MIRA antigens, annotated TCRs were analysed further at the level of specific ORF or position within ORF. Depth was the summed frequency of annotated unique rearrangements, while breadth was defined as annotated unique rearrangements over total unique productive rearrangements. Two-sided Wilcoxon rank-sum tests were used to compare TCR breadth between groups. The source is immuneACCESS, and TCRdb retained only in-frame sequences with V and J called. Part of the clones is not carried over; for the studies checked, unresolved V genes explain less than half of this, and the remainder is unexplained. V and J calls plus clone size are reproduced from that table; the DNA served to infer D and trimming. This sample gives 46,000 or so clones in total; about 80% of them show up just once. The ten largest clones represent around half of the sample.

The time point label corresponds to: individuals recovered from natural SARS-CoV-2 infection. Concerning this clone itself: The antigen it recognizes is unknown. Nothing much larger sits one base from this clone, and base qualities are not available.

Findings and caveats that apply to the study as a whole: Ad26.COV2.S recipients had higher spike-specific TCR breadth than placebo recipients (P = 0.0014). According to the authors, total T cell responses may have been underestimated by the TCR breadth and depth analyses. After vaccination, substantial breadth of spike-specific CD8+ and CD4+ T cell responses was reported. Non-spike TCR breadth was comparable between vaccine and placebo recipients, consistent with the vaccine containing only spike.

As encoded in the germline V gene, CDR1 is SGHAT while CDR2 is FQNNGV. V is reduced by 1 base and J by 7 bases, leaving a spacing of 10 bases between them. The CDR3 starts with the cysteine, ends with the phenylalanine, and has 13 residues. Of the read, only the CDR3 DNA is kept; its 39 bases are in frame from base 1. The clonotype originates from a human donor who had recovered from COVID-19. The V and J segments used are TRBV11-2 and TRBJ1-2; no D gene is confidently identified. Sequenced material: peripheral blood, taken after recovery from COVID-19. The DNA is as follows: TGTGCCAGCAGCTTAGGGACTAGGGCTGGCTACACCTTC. Its translation is CASSLGTRAGYTF. Reference TRBV11-2 and TRBJ1-2 proteins supply the regions before and after the CDR3; the full variable domain is: EAGVAQSPRYKIIEKRQSVAFWCNPISGHATLYWYQQILGQGPKLLIQFQNNGVVDDSQLPKDRFSAERLKGVDSTLKIQPAKLEDSAVYLCASSLGTRAGYTFGSGTRLTVV.